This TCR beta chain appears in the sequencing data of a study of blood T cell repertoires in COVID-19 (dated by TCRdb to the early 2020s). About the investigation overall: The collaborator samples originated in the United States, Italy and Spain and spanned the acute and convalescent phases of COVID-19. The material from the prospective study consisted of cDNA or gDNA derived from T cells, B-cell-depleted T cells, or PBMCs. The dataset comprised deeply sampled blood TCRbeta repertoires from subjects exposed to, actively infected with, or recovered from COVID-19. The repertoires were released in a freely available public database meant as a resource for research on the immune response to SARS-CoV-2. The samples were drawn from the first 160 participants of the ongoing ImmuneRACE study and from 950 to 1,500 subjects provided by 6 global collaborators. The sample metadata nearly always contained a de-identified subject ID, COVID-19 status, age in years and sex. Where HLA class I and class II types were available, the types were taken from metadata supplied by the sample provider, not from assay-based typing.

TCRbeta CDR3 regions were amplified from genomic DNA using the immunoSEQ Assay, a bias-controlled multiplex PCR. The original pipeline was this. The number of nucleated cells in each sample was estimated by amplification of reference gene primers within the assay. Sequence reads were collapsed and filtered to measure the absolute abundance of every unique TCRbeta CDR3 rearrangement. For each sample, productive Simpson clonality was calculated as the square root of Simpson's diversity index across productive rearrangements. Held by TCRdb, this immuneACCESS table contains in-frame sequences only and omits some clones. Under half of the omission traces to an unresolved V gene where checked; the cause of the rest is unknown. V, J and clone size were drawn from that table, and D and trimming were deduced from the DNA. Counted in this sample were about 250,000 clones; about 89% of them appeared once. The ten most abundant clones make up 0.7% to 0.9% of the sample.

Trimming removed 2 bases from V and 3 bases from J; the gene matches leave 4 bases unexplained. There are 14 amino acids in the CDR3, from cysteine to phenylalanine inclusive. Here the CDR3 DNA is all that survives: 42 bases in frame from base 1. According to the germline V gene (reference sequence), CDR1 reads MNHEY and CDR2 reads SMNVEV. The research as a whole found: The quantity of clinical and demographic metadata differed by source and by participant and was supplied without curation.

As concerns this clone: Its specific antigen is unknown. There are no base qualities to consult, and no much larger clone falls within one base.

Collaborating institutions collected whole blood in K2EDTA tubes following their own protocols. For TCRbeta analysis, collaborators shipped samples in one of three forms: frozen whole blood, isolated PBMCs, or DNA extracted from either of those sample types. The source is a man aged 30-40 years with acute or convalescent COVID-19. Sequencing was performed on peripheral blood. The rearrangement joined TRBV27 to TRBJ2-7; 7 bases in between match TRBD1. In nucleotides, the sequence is TGTGCCAGCAGTTTAAAGGGGGCCGGCTACGAGCAGTACTTC. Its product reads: CASSLKGAGYEQYF.